This T cell receptor beta chain comes out of a study of T cells after posttransplantation cyclophosphamide. Study conclusions and caveats: TRB overlap between skin or GI tissue T cells and blood was limited.

Trimming took 2 bases from V and 3 from J, leaving 7 bases between them. CDR3 length equals 13 residues. Germline values: CDR1 SSHAT, CDR2 FNYEAQ (reference sequence). The naive gate required viable CD3+CD4+ or CD3+CD8+ cells with CCR7+CD45RA+CD45RO-CD95-CD27+CD28+ phenotype. Sequencing was performed with immunoSEQ multiplex PCR; in TCRdb, only in-frame clones are kept and a portion is missing. Among under 20,000 clones listed, 85% to 95% were seen once. Concerning this clone: Its antigen is not known.

The V call is TRBV7-7, the J call TRBJ1-1; no clear D. Sequencing was carried out using naive CD4+ T cells sorted from blood. The receptor comes from a woman aged 45-59 years in good health and a related stem cell transplant donor. This chain's CDR3 is CASSLNGDTEAFF. The CDR3, as DNA: TGTGCCAGCAGCTTAAACGGGGACACTGAAGCTTTCTTT.